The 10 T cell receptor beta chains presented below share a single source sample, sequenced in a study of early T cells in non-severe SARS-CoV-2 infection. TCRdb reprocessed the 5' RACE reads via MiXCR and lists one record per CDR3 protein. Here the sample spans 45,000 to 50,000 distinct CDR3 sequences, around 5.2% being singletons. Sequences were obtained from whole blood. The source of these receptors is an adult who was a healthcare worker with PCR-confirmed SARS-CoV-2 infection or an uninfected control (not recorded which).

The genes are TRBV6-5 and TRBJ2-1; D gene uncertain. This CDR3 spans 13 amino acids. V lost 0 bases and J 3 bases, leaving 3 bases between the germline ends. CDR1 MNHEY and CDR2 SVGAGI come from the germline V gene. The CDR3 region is CASSYSSYNEQFF. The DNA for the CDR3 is TGTGCCAGCAGTTACTCGAGCTACAATGAGCAGTTCTTC.

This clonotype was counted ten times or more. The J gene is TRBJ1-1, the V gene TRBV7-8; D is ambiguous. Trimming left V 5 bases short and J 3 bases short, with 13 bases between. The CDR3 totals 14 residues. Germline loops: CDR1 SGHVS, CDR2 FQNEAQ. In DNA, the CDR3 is TGTGCCAGCAGCACCGTGGCGGGCGACACTGAAGCTTTCTTT. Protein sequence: CASSTVAGDTEAFF.

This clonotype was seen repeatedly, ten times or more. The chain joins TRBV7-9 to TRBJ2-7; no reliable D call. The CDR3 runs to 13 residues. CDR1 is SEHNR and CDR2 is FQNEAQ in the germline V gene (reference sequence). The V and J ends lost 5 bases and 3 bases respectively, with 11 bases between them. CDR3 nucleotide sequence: TGTGCCAGCAGCCCCCCCTTAGTCTACGAGCAGTACTTC. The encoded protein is CASSPPLVYEQYF.

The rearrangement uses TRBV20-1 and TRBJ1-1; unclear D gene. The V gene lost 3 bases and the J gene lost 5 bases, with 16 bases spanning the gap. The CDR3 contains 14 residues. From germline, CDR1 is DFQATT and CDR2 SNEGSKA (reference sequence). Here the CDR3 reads CSASKRELGTEAFF. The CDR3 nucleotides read TGCAGTGCTAGCAAAAGGGAATTAGGAACTGAAGCTTTCTTT.

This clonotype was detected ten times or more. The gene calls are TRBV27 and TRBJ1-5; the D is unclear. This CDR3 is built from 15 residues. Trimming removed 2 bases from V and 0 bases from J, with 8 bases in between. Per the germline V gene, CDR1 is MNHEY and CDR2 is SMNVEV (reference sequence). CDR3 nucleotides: TGTGCCAGCAGTTTACGGTTGGCTAGCAATCAGCCCCAGCATTTT. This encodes CASSLRLASNQPQHF.

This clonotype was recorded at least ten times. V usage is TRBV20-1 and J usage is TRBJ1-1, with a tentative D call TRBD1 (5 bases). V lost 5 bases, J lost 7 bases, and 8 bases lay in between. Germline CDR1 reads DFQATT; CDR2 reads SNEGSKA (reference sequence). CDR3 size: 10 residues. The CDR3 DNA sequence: TGCAGTGCTGAGAGGGGTGAAGCTTTCTTT. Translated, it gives CSAERGEAFF.

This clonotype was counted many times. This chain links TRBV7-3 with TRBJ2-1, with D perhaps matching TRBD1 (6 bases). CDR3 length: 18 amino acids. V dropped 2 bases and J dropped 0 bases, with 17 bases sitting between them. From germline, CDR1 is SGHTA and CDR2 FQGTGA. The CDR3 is CASSLSPGHPSSYNEQFF. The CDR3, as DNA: TGTGCCAGCAGCTTATCACCGGGACACCCGAGCTCCTACAATGAGCAGTTCTTC.

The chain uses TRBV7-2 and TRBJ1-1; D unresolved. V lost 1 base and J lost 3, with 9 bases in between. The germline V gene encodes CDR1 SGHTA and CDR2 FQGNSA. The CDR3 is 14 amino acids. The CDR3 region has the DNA TGTGCCAGCAGCTTAGATGACTGGGACACTGAAGCTTTCTTT. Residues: CASSLDDWDTEAFF.

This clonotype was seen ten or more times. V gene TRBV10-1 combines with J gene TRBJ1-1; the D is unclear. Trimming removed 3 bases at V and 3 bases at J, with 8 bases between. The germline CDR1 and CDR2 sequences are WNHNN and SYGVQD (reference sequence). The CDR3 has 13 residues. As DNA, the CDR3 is TGCGCCAGCAGTGAAAGGTTGTACACTGAAGCTTTCTTT. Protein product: CASSERLYTEAFF.

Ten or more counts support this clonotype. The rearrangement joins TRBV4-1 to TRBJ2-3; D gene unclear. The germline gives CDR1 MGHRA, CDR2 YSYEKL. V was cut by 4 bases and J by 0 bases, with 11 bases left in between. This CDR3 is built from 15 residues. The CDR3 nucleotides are TGCGCCAGCAGCCGGCTGACTGGAAGCACAGATACGCAGTATTTT. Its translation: CASSRLTGSTDTQYF.